This is a list of T cell receptor beta chains from one sample in a study of blood T cell repertoires in COVID-19. Repertoires were generated with immunoSEQ multiplex PCR, while TCRdb's copy carries only in-frame clones and drops some. Here the sample spans 35,000 to 50,000 clones, 88% being singletons. Specimen: peripheral blood. All receptors come from a human donor in a cohort sampled during active COVID-19. Both conserved end residues are part of each CDR3. Each record gives: V gene, J gene, CDR3 protein.

>TRBV5-1|TRBJ2-2
CASSFSTGELFF
>TRBV6-1|TRBJ1-2
CASSEGPGYGYTF
>TRBV4-2|TRBJ2-7
CASSQGREPSYEQYF
>TRBV30|TRBJ2-3
CAWSVRGGPSNPDTQYF
>TRBV2|TRBJ2-7
CASRGAPYEQYF
>TRBV27|TRBJ2-2
CASSFWGGNTGELFF
>TRBV30|TRBJ2-7
CAYTLGLAFSEQYF
>TRBV29-1|TRBJ2-7
CSVVLGLTAFGEQYF
>TRBV5-1|TRBJ2-7
CASSLSGGYEQYF
>TRBV18|TRBJ2-3
CASSQAQSASGMGAAYF
>TRBV7-3|TRBJ2-7
CASSPGREDEQYF
>TRBV15|TRBJ2-3
CATSRDGGATDTQYF
>TRBV18|TRBJ2-7
CASRWDSSYEQYF
>TRBV5-5|TRBJ1-1
CASSSSGQLETEAFF
>TRBV5-6|TRBJ2-1
CASSLLAWEDEQFF
>TRBV19|TRBJ1-4
CASSIADRGLPNEKLFF
>TRBV6-5|TRBJ1-3
CASRRTGQGGNTIYF
>TRBV7-9|TRBJ1-1
CASSHRGSWGDTEAFF
>TRBV24-1|TRBJ2-5
CATSSVQETQYF
>TRBV11-2|TRBJ1-3
CASSLGTGRTGNTIYF
>TRBV24-1|TRBJ2-5
CATSDPSLAGVETQYF
>TRBV5-1|TRBJ1-1
CASSPRAGNTEAFF
>TRBV7-6|TRBJ2-7
CASSPRQGGYEQYF
>TRBV27|TRBJ2-7
CASSFTGGAYEQYF
>TRBV7-9|TRBJ2-1
CASSSSDNYNEQFF
>TRBV27|TRBJ1-1
CASSLNPGGPKEGNGAFF
>TRBV28|TRBJ1-3
CASSFTGNTIYF
>TRBV28|TRBJ1-5
CASSLLGRRDQPQHF
>TRBV27|TRBJ1-5
CASSPRDRGGNQPQHF
>TRBV19|TRBJ2-3
CASYRGTDTQYF
>TRBV23-1|TRBJ2-7
CASSLGRAYDEQYF
>TRBV28|TRBJ2-2
CAFGRGGTGELFF
>TRBV7-6|TRBJ1-1
CASSSSGGTEAFF
>TRBV9|TRBJ2-1
CASSPGLAGYNEQFF
>TRBV30|TRBJ2-2
CAWSLAGHTGELFF
>TRBV28|TRBJ1-2
CASSLDGRGYGYTF
>TRBV10-3|TRBJ2-7
CAISEPPDRVVFF
>TRBV18|TRBJ1-2
CASSPGQVPNYGYTF
>TRBV5-3|TRBJ2-5
CARSSGTSGSRRETQYF
>TRBV10-3|TRBJ2-5
CAISEPRLSGTTRAETQYF
>TRBV9|TRBJ2-1
CASSVFGGSSARNNEQFF
>TRBV7-2|TRBJ1-5
CASSTPGGHQPQHF
>TRBV5-1|TRBJ2-7
CASSLGQSSYEQYF
>TRBV12-3/TRBV12-4|TRBJ2-7
CASSGGPPYEQYF
>TRBV18|TRBJ2-1
CASSGGRGSYNEQFF
>TRBV7-4|TRBJ2-2
CASSPLRLAGTGELFF
>TRBV5-1|TRBJ2-5
CASSLTGSSLPETQYF
>TRBV6-2/TRBV6-3|TRBJ2-7
CASSRTSGATYEQYF
>TRBV5-4|TRBJ2-3
CASSASASPSTDTQYF
>TRBV28|TRBJ2-7
CASSWGAGAYEQYF
>TRBV7-3|TRBJ1-1
CASSFAGVNEAFF
>TRBV7-3|TRBJ2-7
CASLFLMAGTNGSEYF